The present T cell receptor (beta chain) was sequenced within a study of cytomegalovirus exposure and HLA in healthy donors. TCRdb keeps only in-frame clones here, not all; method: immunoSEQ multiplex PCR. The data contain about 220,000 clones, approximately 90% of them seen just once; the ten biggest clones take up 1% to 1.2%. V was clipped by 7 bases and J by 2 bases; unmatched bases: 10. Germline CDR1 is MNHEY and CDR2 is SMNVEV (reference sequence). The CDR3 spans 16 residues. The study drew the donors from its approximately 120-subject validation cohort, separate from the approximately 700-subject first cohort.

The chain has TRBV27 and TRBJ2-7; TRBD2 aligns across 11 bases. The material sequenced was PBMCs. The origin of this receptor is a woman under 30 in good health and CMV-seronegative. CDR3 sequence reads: CASIQRWGLAAYEQYF. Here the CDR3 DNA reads TGTGCCAGCATCCAAAGGTGGGGACTAGCGGCCTACGAGCAGTACTTC.